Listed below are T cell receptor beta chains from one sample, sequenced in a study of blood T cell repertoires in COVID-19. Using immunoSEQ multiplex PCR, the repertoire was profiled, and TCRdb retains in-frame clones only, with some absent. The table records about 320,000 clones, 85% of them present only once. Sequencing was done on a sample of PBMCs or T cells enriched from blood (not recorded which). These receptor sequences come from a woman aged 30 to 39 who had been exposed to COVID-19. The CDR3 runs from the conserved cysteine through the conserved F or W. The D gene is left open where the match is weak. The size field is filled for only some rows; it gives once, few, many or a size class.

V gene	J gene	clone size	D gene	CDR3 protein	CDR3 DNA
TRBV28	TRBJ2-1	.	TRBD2	CASTSGVYNEQFF	TGTGCCAGTACTAGCGGAGTTTACAATGAGCAGTTCTTC
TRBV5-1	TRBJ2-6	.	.	CASSLAGLSGSSGANVLTF	TGCGCCAGCAGCTTGGCCGGGCTTAGCGGCAGCTCTGGGGCCAACGTCCTGACTTTC
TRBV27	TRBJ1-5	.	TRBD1	CASRSGGRQPQHF	TGTGCCAGCAGATCAGGGGGCCGCCAGCCCCAGCATTTT
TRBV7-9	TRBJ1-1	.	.	CASSLARSRDGAEAFF	TGTGCCAGCAGCTTAGCAAGGTCGAGGGATGGAGCTGAAGCTTTCTTT
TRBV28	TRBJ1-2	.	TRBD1	CASGTSGGGYGYTF	TGTGCCAGCGGAACCTCAGGGGGCGGCTATGGCTACACCTTC
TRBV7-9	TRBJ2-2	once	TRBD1	CASSLPLGQGDTGELFF	TGTGCCAGCAGCTTACCTCTGGGACAGGGGGACACCGGGGAGCTGTTTTTT
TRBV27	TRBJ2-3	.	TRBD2	CASSLSSGGTQYF	TGTGCCAGCAGTTTATCGTCGGGGGGTACGCAGTATTTT
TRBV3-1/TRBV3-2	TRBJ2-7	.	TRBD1	CASSQVFKTGGYEQYF	TGTGCCAGCAGCCAAGTTTTTAAGACAGGGGGTTACGAGCAGTACTTC
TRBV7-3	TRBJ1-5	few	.	CASSLGADQPQHF	TGTGCCAGCAGCCTAGGGGCTGACCAGCCCCAGCATTTT
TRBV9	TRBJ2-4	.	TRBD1	CASRLHRGAKNIQYF	TGTGCCAGCAGGCTCCACAGGGGGGCCAAAAACATTCAGTACTTC
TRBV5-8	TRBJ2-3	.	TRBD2	CASSQMGTSGGTDTQYF	TGTGCCAGCAGCCAAATGGGGACTAGCGGGGGGACAGATACGCAGTATTTT
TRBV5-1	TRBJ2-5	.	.	CASFISAGGYQETQYF	TGCGCCAGCTTTATTTCAGCAGGGGGGTACCAAGAGACCCAGTACTTC
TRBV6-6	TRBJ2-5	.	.	CASSSTVQETQYF	TGTGCCAGCAGTAGCACAGTACAAGAGACCCAGTACTTC
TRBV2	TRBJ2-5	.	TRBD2	CASRPFLAVQETQYF	TGTGCCAGCAGGCCCTTCCTAGCGGTCCAAGAGACCCAGTACTTC
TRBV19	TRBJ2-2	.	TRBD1	CASSILTGSITGELFF	TGTGCCAGTAGTATCCTGACAGGGTCGATTACCGGGGAGCTGTTTTTT
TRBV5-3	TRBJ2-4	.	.	CARSLRGSKNIQYF	TGTGCCAGAAGCTTAAGGGGATCCAAAAACATTCAGTACTTC
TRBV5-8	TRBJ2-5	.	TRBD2	CASSRRSGRGETQYF	TGTGCCAGCAGCCGACGTAGCGGGAGAGGAGAGACCCAGTACTTC
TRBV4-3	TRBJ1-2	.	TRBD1	CASSPGQDRGYGYTF	TGCGCCAGCAGCCCCGGACAGGATCGTGGCTATGGCTACACCTTC
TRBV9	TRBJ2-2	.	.	CASRSENTGELFF	TGTGCCAGCAGGTCAGAAAACACCGGGGAGCTGTTTTTT
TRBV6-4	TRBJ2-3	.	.	CASSVSTATDTQYF	TGTGCCAGCAGTGTCTCGACAGCGACAGATACGCAGTATTTT
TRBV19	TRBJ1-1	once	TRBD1	CASSSDRFMNTEAFF	TGTGCCAGTAGTTCGGACAGGTTTATGAACACTGAAGCTTTCTTT
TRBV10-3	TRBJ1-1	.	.	CAKLAGSYTEAFF	TGTGCCAAGTTAGCAGGGTCATACACTGAAGCTTTCTTT
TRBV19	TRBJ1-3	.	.	CASSSGTQNGGNTIYF	TGTGCCAGTAGCAGTGGGACACAGAATGGTGGAAACACCATATATTTT
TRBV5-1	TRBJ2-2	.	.	CASSLDRNTGELFF	TGCGCCAGCAGCTTGGACAGGAACACCGGGGAGCTGTTTTTT
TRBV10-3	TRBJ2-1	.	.	CAIEGEGSTYNEQFF	TGTGCCATCGAGGGGGAAGGATCGACATACAATGAGCAGTTCTTC
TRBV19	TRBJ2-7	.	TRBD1	CASSSRTGLVEQYF	TGTGCCAGTAGTTCTAGGACAGGGCTGGTCGAGCAGTACTTC
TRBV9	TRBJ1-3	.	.	CASSVGTNSGNTIYF	TGTGCCAGCAGCGTAGGGACAAACTCTGGAAACACCATATATTTT
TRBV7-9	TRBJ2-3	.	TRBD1	CASSRRAGGWATDTQYF	TGTGCCAGCAGCCGCCGGGCAGGGGGTTGGGCCACAGATACGCAGTATTTT
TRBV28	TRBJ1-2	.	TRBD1	CASSQQGARGYTF	TGTGCCAGCAGCCAGCAGGGGGCGCGTGGCTACACCTTC
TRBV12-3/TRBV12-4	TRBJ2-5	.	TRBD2	CASSSRETATQYF	TGTGCCAGCAGTTCGCGGGAGACGGCGACCCAGTACTTC
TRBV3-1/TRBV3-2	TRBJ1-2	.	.	CASSQDMRGYTF	TGTGCCAGCAGCCAAGACATGCGTGGCTACACCTTC
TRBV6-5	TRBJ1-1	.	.	CASSYDSVNTEAFF	TGTGCCAGCAGTTACGACAGTGTGAACACTGAAGCTTTCTTT
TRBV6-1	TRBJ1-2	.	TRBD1	CASSENTGQAGRYGYTF	TGTGCCAGCAGTGAGAATACAGGACAGGCTGGAAGGTATGGCTACACCTTC
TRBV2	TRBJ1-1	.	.	CASSDRGVEAFF	TGTGCCAGCAGTGACAGGGGAGTGGAAGCTTTCTTT
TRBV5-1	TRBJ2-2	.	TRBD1	CASSLGTGVNTGELFF	TGCGCCAGCAGCCTGGGGACAGGGGTAAACACCGGGGAGCTGTTTTTT
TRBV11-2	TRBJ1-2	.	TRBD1	CASNPPGQRYGYTF	TGTGCCAGCAACCCTCCGGGACAGCGCTATGGCTACACCTTC
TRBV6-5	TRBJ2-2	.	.	CASSYSSAGVTWELFF	TGTGCCAGCAGTTACTCGAGCGCAGGGGTGACTTGGGAGCTGTTTTTT
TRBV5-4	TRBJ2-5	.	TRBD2	CASSLGGGSQETQYF	TGTGCCAGCAGCCTCGGGGGGGGGTCGCAAGAGACCCAGTACTTC
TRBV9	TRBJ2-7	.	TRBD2	CASSVVGEGLNEQYF	TGTGCCAGCAGCGTAGTCGGGGAGGGCCTAAACGAGCAGTACTTC
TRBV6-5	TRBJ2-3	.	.	CASSSEAGPGTDTQYF	TGTGCCAGCAGTTCTGAGGCGGGGCCTGGCACAGATACGCAGTATTTT
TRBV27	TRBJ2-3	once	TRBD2	CASSLWKRGGSDTQYF	TGTGCCAGCAGTTTGTGGAAGCGGGGGGGCTCGGATACGCAGTATTTT
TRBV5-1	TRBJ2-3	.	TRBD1	CASSYGDRGHFTDTQYF	TGCGCCAGCAGTTATGGGGACAGGGGGCATTTCACAGATACGCAGTATTTT